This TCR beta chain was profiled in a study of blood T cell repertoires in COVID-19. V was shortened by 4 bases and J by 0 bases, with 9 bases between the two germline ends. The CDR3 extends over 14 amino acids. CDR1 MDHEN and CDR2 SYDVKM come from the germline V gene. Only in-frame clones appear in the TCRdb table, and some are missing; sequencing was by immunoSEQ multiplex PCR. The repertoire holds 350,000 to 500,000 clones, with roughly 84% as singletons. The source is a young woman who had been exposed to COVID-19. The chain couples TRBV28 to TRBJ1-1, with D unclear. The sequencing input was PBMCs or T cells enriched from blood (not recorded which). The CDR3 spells CASSWAGMNTEAFF. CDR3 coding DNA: TGTGCCAGCAGTTGGGCAGGCATGAACACTGAAGCTTTCTTT.